This TCR beta chain was identified during a study of blood T cell repertoires in COVID-19. Study information: Samples of COVID-19 (acute and convalescent) were obtained from the United States, Italy and Spain. In each case, the material was cDNA or gDNA derived from T cells, B-cell-depleted T cells, or PBMCs.

Per the study methods: Quantification of nucleated cells was approximated via reference gene primer amplification. The assay was immunoSEQ multiplex PCR, and TCRdb's table has in-frame clones only and misses some. V, J and clone size reflect that table, while D and trimming were determined from the DNA. The sample lists some 190,000 clones; roughly 76% were seen once. Trimming left V 5 bases short and J 4 bases short, with 18 bases between. Per germline, CDR1 SGHNT and CDR2 YYREEE (reference sequence). The CDR3 has 16 residues. Input material: peripheral blood. The clonotype originates from a woman in her fifties or sixties with active or convalescent COVID-19. The gene calls are TRBV5-4 and TRBJ2-2, with D possibly being TRBD1 (6 bases). The DNA of the CDR3 is TGTGCCAGCAGTCGGGCAACAGGGAGCGTCACCGGGGAGCTGTTTTTT. Protein sequence: CASSRATGSVTGELFF.